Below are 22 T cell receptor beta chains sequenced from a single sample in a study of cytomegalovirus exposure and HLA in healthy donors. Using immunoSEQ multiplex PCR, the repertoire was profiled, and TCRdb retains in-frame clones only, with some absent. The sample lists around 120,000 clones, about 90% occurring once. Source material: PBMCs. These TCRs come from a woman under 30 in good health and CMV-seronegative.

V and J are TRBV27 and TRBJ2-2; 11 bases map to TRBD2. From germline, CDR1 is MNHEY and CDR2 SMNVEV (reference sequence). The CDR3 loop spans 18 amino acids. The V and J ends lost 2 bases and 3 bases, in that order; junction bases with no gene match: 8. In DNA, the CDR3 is TGTGCCAGCAGTTTAAGGGTTAGCGGGAGGGCCCACACCGGGGAGCTGTTTTTT. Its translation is CASSLRVSGRAHTGELFF.

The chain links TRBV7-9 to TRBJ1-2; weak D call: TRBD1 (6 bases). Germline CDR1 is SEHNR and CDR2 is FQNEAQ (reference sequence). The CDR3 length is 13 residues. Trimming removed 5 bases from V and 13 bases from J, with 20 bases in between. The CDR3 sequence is CASSLLDSPLFTF. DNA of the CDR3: TGTGCCAGCAGCCTATTGGACAGCCCCTTGTTCACCTTC.

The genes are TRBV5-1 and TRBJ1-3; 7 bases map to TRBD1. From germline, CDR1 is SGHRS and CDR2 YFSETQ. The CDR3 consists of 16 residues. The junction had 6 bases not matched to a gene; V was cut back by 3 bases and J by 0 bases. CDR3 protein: CASSSGQTASGNTIYF. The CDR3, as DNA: TGCGCCAGCAGCTCGGGACAGACGGCCTCTGGAAACACCATATATTTT. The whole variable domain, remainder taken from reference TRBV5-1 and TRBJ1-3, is KAGVTQTPRYLIKTRGQQVTLSCSPISGHRSVSWYQQTPGQGLQFLFEYFSETQRNKGNFPGRFSGRQFSNSRSEMNVSTLELGDSALYLCASSSGQTASGNTIYFGEGSWLTVV.

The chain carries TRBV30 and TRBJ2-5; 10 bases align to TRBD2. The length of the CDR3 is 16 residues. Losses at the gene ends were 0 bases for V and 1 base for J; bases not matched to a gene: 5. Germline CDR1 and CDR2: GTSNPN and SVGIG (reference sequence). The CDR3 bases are TGTGCCTGGAGTGTACTGTCTAGCGGGGGCCAAGAGACCCAGTACTTC. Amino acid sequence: CAWSVLSSGGQETQYF.

The CDR3 DNA reads as TGTGCCAGTAGACGAGCGGGGGATTACAATGAGCAGTTCTTC. It translates to CASRRAGDYNEQFF. The chain joins TRBV19 to TRBJ2-1, with 8 bases identical to TRBD2. Trimming took 6 bases from V and 4 from J; bases not matched to a gene: 5. Germline CDR1 and CDR2: LNHDA and SQIVND (reference sequence). The CDR3 covers 14 residues. Variable domain in full (rest from reference TRBV19 and TRBJ2-1): DGGITQSPKYLFRKEGQNVTLSCEQNLNHDAMYWYRQDPGQGLRLIYYSQIVNDFQKGDIAEGYSVSREKKESFPLTVTSAQKNPTAFYLCASRRAGDYNEQFFGPGTRLTVL.

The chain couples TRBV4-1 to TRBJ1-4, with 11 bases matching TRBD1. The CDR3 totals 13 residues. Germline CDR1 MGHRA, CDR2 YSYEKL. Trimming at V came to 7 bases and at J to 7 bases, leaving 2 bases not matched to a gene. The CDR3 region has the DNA TGCGCCAGCACCGGGACAGGGGGTGAAAAACTGTTTTTT. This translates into CASTGTGGEKLFF.

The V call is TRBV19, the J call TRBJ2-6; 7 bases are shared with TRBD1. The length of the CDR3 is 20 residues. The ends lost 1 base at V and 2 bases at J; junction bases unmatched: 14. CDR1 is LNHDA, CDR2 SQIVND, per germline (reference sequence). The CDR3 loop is CASSIVALRTGVAGANVLTF. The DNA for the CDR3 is TGTGCCAGTAGTATAGTCGCCTTAAGAACAGGGGTGGCTGGGGCCAACGTCCTGACTTTC.

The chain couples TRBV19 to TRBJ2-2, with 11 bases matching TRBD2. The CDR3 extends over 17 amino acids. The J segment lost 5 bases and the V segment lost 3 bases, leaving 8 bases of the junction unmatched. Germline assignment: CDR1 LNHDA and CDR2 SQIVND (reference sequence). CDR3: CASSITSGSVRTGELFF. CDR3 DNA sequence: TGTGCCAGTAGTATTACTAGCGGGAGCGTTAGGACCGGGGAGCTGTTTTTT.

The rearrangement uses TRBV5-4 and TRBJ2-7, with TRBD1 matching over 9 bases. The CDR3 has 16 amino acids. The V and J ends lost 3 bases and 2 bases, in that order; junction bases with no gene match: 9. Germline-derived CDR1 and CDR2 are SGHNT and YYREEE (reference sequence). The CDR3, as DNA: TGTGCCAGCAGCTGGGCACAGGGGGCGTCCACCTACGAGCAGTACTTC. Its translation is CASSWAQGASTYEQYF.

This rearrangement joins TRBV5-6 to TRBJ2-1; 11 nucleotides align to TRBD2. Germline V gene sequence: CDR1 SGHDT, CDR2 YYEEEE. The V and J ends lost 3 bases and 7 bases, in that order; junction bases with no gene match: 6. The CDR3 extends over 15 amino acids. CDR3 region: CASSSTSGGWNEQFF. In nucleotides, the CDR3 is TGTGCCAGCAGCTCTACTAGCGGGGGATGGAATGAGCAGTTCTTC.

In DNA, the CDR3 is TGTGCCAGCAGCTTGGAGTACAGGGAAAAACTGTTTTTT. Translating gives CASSLEYREKLFF. The chain uses TRBV7-2 and TRBJ1-4; a weak D match, TRBD1 (5 bases). V lost 3 bases, J lost 8 bases, and 10 bases lay in between. The CDR3 sequence is 13 residues long. In germline, CDR1 is SGHTA, CDR2 FQGNSA.

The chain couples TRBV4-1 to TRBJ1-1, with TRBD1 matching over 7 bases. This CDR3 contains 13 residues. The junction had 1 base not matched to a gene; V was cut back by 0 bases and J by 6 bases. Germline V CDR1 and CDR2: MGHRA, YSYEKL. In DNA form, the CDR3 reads TGCGCCAGCAGCCAAGATGACAGGGCTGAAGCTTTCTTT. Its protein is CASSQDDRAEAFF.

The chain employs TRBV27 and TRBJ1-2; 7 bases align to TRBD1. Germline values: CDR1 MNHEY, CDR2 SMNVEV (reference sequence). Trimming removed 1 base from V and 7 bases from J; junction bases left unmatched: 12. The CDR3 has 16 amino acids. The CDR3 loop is CASSLYRREGAGGYTF. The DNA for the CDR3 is TGTGCCAGCAGTTTATATCGCCGGGAGGGGGCGGGTGGCTACACCTTC.

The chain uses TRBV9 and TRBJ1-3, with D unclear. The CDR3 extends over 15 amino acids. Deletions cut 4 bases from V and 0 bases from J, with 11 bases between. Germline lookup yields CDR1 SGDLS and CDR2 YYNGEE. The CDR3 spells CASSPRGDSGNTIYF. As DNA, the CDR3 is TGTGCCAGCAGCCCACGAGGCGACTCTGGAAACACCATATATTTT.

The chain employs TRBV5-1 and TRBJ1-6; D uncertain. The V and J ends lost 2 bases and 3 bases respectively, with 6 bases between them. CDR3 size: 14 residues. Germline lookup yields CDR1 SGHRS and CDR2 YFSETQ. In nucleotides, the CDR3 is TGCGCCAGCAGCTTCCGGGGCTATAATTCACCCCTCCACTTT. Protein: CASSFRGYNSPLHF.

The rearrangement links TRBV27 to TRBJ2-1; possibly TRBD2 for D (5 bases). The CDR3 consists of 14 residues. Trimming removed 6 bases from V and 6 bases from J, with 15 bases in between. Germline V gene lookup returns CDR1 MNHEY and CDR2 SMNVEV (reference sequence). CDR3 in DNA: TGTGCCAGCAGGCCTATCCTAGCCGGCAATGAGCAGTTCTTC. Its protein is CASRPILAGNEQFF.

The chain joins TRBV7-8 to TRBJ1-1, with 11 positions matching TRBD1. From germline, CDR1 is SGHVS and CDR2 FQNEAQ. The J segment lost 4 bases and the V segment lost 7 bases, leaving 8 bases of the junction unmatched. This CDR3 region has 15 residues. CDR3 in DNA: TGTGCCAGCATAGCACCGGGACAGGGGGGCACTGAAGCTTTCTTT. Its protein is CASIAPGQGGTEAFF.

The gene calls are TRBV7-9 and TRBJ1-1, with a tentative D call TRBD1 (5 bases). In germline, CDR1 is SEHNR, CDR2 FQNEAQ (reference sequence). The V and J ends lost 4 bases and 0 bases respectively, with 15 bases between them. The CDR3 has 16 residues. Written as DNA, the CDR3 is TGTGCCAGCAGCTCTCCAGGGAATACGGTGAACACTGAAGCTTTCTTT. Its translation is CASSSPGNTVNTEAFF.

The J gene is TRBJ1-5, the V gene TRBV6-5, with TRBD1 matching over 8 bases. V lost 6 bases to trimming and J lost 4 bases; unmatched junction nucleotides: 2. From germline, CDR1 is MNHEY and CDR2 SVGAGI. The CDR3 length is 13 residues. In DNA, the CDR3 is TGTGCCAGCAGCAACAGGGGGAATCAGCCCCAGCATTTT. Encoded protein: CASSNRGNQPQHF.

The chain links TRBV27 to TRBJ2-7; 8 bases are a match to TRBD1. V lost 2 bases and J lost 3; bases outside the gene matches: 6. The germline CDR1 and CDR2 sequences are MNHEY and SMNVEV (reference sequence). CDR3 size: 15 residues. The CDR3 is CASSLGRQGLYEQYF. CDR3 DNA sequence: TGTGCCAGCAGTTTAGGGAGACAGGGGCTCTACGAGCAGTACTTC.

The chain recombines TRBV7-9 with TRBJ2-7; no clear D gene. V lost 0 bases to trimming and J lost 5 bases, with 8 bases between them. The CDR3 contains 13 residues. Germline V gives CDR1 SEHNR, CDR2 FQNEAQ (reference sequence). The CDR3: CASSLASVNEQYF. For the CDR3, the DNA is TGTGCCAGCAGCTTAGCGAGTGTGAACGAGCAGTACTTC.

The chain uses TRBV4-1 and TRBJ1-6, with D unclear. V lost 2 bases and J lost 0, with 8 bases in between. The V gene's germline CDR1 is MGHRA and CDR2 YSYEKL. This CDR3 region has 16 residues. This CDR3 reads CASSQSPSSYNSPLHF. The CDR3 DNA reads TGCGCCAGCAGCCAAAGCCCTAGCTCCTATAATTCACCCCTCCACTTT.